The 29 T cell receptor beta chains reported below all come from one sample, sequenced in a study of beta chain features in type 1 diabetes. Antigen specificity for these receptors is unknown. The study's findings and limits: Shortening of TCRB CDR3s, moderate but significant, appeared in all four CD4+ subsets of Type 1 diabetes patients.

Since all of the isolated RNA was reverse transcribed, expressed TCRB transcripts were what got sequenced. Repertoires were generated with immunoSEQ multiplex PCR, while TCRdb's copy carries only in-frame clones and drops some. The sample gives under 850,000 clones, around 15% of which show up once; less than 0.025% is in the top ten. Sequencing input: naive CD4+ T cells from blood. The receptor source for this set is a man aged 18 to 29 with type 1 diabetes.

The rearrangement links TRBV6-5 to TRBJ2-7; possible D gene TRBD2, 6 bases. Germline CDR1 reads MNHEY; CDR2 reads SVGAGI. The CDR3 contains 13 residues. V gave up 6 bases and J gave up 1 base, with 10 bases separating them. The CDR3 bases are TGTGCCAGCAGGTTGGAGGGGTCCTACGAGCAGTACTTC. As protein: CASRLEGSYEQYF.

CDR3 protein: CASRTWGQETQYF. DNA for the CDR3: TGTGCCAGCAGGACATGGGGTCAGGAGACCCAGTACTTC. The V and J genes are TRBV27 and TRBJ2-5; D not certain. Trimming stripped 6 bases from V and 5 bases from J, with 13 bases between. The CDR3 runs to 13 residues. Germline values: CDR1 MNHEY, CDR2 SMNVEV (reference sequence).

This chain uses TRBV30 with TRBJ2-7; 7 positions match TRBD1. Germline lookup yields CDR1 GTSNPN and CDR2 SVGIG (reference sequence). V shed 0 bases and J 2 bases; nucleotides not matched to a gene: 4. The CDR3 is 14 residues long. CDR3 amino acids: CAWSVRDRPYEQYF. The CDR3 region has the DNA TGTGCCTGGAGTGTTCGGGACAGACCCTACGAGCAGTACTTC.

This clone was counted a few times. This chain links TRBV6-5 with TRBJ2-7, with TRBD2 identical over 8 bases. Germline trimming cut 5 bases from V and 0 bases from J; bases unmatched to any gene: 6. CDR1 and CDR2 from the germline V gene are MNHEY and SVGAGI. The CDR3 totals 15 residues. CDR3 amino acids: CASSPREGSSYEQYF. The CDR3 coding sequence is TGTGCCAGCAGTCCCCGGGAGGGGAGCTCCTACGAGCAGTACTTC.

On this clone itself: One end of the junction fails to match germline, which may point to a read error. Other DNA sequences in this specimen translate into the identical CDR3. The chain uses TRBV7-9 and TRBJ1-5; possibly TRBD1 for D (6 bases). Germline CDR1 and CDR2: SEHNR and FQNEAQ (reference sequence). The CDR3 extends over 14 amino acids. The CDR3 region is CASSLAGGNQPQHF. For the CDR3, the DNA is TGTGCCAGCAGCTTAGCCGGGGGCAACCAGCCCCAGCATTTT.

V is TRBV30 and J is TRBJ1-6; D is unresolved. Germline CDR1 reads GTSNPN; CDR2 reads SVGIG (reference sequence). This CDR3 region has 14 residues. The V end was cut by 4 bases, the J end by 6 bases, with 13 bases between. Here the CDR3 reads CAWTPGPLNSPLHF. Here the CDR3 DNA reads TGTGCCTGGACCCCCGGGCCTCTTAATTCACCCCTCCACTTT. The variable domain in full, completed from reference TRBV30 and TRBJ1-6, reads SQTIHQWPATLVQPVGSPLSLECTVEGTSNPNLYWYRQAAGRGLQLLFYSVGIGQISSEVPQNLSASRPQDRQFILSSKKLLLSDSGFYLCAWTPGPLNSPLHFGNGTRLTVT.

CDR3 sequence: CASSLSFTDTQYF. The CDR3 nucleotides read TGCGCCAGCAGCTTATCATTCACAGATACGCAGTATTTT. The rearrangement joins TRBV5-1 to TRBJ2-3; D gene uncertain. This CDR3 region has 13 residues. With 2 bases removed from V and 2 bases from J, the gap between germline ends came to 6 bases. Germline CDR1 and CDR2: SGHRS and YFSETQ.

This clone was detected a few times. The rearrangement links TRBV2 to TRBJ2-2, with D hard to call. From germline, CDR1 is SNHLY and CDR2 FYNNEI. The CDR3 covers 13 residues. With 6 bases removed from V and 1 base from J, the gap between germline ends came to 6 bases. Here the CDR3 reads CASSSQNTGELFF. CDR3 in DNA: TGTGCCAGCAGCTCACAGAACACCGGGGAGCTGTTTTTT.

This clone showed up just a few times. J is TRBJ2-1 and V is TRBV9; D not resolved. There are 15 residues in the CDR3. CDR1 is SGDLS, CDR2 YYNGEE, per germline. The V and J ends lost 3 bases and 0 bases respectively, with 10 bases between them. CDR3 amino acids: CASSDAPSSYNEQFF. In DNA, the CDR3 is TGTGCCAGCAGCGATGCTCCCAGCTCCTACAATGAGCAGTTCTTC. Full variable domain (remainder filled in from reference TRBV9 and TRBJ2-1): DSGVTQTPKHLITATGQRVTLRCSPRSGDLSVYWYQQSLDQGLQFLIQYYNGEERAKGNILERFSAQQFPDLHSELNLSSLELGDSALYFCASSDAPSSYNEQFFGPGTRLTVL.

The V call is TRBV27, the J call TRBJ2-7; tentative D call: TRBD1 (5 bases). This CDR3 contains 15 residues. The germline CDR1 and CDR2 sequences are MNHEY and SMNVEV (reference sequence). V was clipped by 3 bases and J by 2 bases, with 14 bases between them. The CDR3 coding sequence is TGTGCCAGCAGTTTCGGTCAGGCAGGGACCTACGAGCAGTACTTC. Its translation: CASSFGQAGTYEQYF.

This clone was counted a few times. The V call is TRBV2, the J call TRBJ1-2, with D possibly TRBD1 on 6 matching bases. Looked up from germline, CDR1 is SNHLY and CDR2 is FYNNEI. This CDR3 comprises 12 residues. With 4 bases removed from V and 8 bases from J, the gap between germline ends came to 11 bases. The CDR3 DNA reads as TGTGCCAGCAGTGTGGGGGGGCTAGGCTACACCTTC. Its protein product is CASSVGGLGYTF.

The gene calls are TRBV4-1 and TRBJ2-2, with D possibly matching TRBD2 (7 bases). Looked up from germline, CDR1 is MGHRA and CDR2 is YSYEKL. This CDR3 is 17 amino acids long. V dropped 0 bases and J dropped 3 bases, with 14 bases sitting between them. The DNA for the CDR3 is TGCGCCAGCAGCCAAGAATGGGGGGGCGCGGACACCGGGGAGCTGTTTTTT. Encoded protein: CASSQEWGGADTGELFF.

This chain uses TRBV4-1 with TRBJ2-7; 11 nucleotides line up with TRBD1. There are 17 residues in the CDR3. Germline CDR1 is MGHRA and CDR2 is YSYEKL. After removal of 0 bases from V and 6 bases from J, the junction contained 10 bases not matched to a gene. The CDR3 nucleotides are TGCGCCAGCAGCCAAGAAGGTTGGAGGACAGGGGGCTCCGAGCAGTACTTC. Its translation: CASSQEGWRTGGSEQYF.

The V and J genes are TRBV7-2 and TRBJ2-5; 8 bases agree with TRBD2. Germline V lookup: CDR1 SGHTA, CDR2 FQGNSA. CDR3 length: 14 amino acids. J was trimmed by 5 bases and V by 5 bases; bases with no gene match: 7. The DNA for the CDR3 is TGTGCCAGCAGCCCCAGCGGGGGCGGGGAGACCCAGTACTTC. Its translation is CASSPSGGGETQYF.

This clone was counted between two and nine times. The chain recombines TRBV5-4 with TRBJ2-3; no definite D call. The CDR3 totals 11 residues. Trimming cost V 2 bases and J 6 bases, with 4 bases left between them. Looked up from germline, CDR1 is SGHNT and CDR2 is YYREEE (reference sequence). In DNA form, the CDR3 reads TGTGCCAGCAGCTTCGGTGATACGCAGTATTTT. Protein sequence: CASSFGDTQYF.

The chain carries TRBV5-6 and TRBJ2-7; 8 bases line up with TRBD1. The CDR3 is 15 residues long. V shed 4 bases and J 7 bases; nucleotides not matched to a gene: 13. Germline CDR1 SGHDT, CDR2 YYEEEE. The CDR3 DNA sequence: TGTGCCAGCAGCCTCATGTTGCAGGGGGCGCGAGAGCAGTACTTC. Its protein product is CASSLMLQGAREQYF. The complete variable domain, with remaining parts taken from reference TRBV5-6 and TRBJ2-7, reads DAGVTQSPTHLIKTRGQQVTLRCSPKSGHDTVSWYQQALGQGPQFIFQYYEEEERQRGNFPDRFSGHQFPNYSSELNVNALLLGDSALYLCASSLMLQGAREQYFGPGTRLTVT.

The V gene is TRBV7-8, the J gene TRBJ1-5; perhaps TRBD1 as D (6 bases). Between the trimmed V and J ends, which lost 1 base and 7 bases, there was a span of 14 bases. CDR3 size: 15 residues. CDR1 is SGHVS, CDR2 FQNEAQ, per germline. The CDR3 protein is CASSLGPRGQQPQHF. DNA for the CDR3: TGTGCCAGCAGCTTAGGCCCCCGGGGGCAGCAGCCCCAGCATTTT.

This clone came up a few times. The V call is TRBV5-6, the J call TRBJ1-1; 10 bases fit TRBD1. The CDR3 is made up of 13 amino acids. Looked up from germline, CDR1 is SGHDT and CDR2 is YYEEEE. Trimming removed 4 bases from V and 8 bases from J; junction bases left unmatched: 5. The CDR3 reads CASSPDRGQEAFF. The CDR3 DNA sequence: TGTGCCAGCAGCCCAGACAGGGGGCAGGAAGCTTTCTTT. Drawing the rest from reference TRBV5-6 and TRBJ1-1, the complete variable domain is DAGVTQSPTHLIKTRGQQVTLRCSPKSGHDTVSWYQQALGQGPQFIFQYYEEEERQRGNFPDRFSGHQFPNYSSELNVNALLLGDSALYLCASSPDRGQEAFFGQGTRLTVV.

This clone was recorded at least ten times. The genes are TRBV7-2 and TRBJ2-1, with TRBD1 as a possible D gene (5 bases). Germline CDR1 reads SGHTA; CDR2 reads FQGNSA. This CDR3 spans 11 amino acids. V dropped 6 bases and J dropped 12 bases, with 12 bases sitting between them. The CDR3 protein is CASRNQGAQFF. The CDR3 bases are TGTGCCAGCAGGAATCAGGGTGCGCAGTTCTTC.

The chain uses TRBV11-3 and TRBJ2-7; 7 bases line up with TRBD1. This CDR3 is built from 14 residues. Trimming took 2 bases from V and 2 from J; bases not matched to a gene: 3. Looked up from germline, CDR1 is SGHNT and CDR2 is YENEEA. CDR3 region: CASSLHQGAYEQYF. For the CDR3, the DNA is TGTGCCAGCAGCTTACACCAGGGGGCCTACGAGCAGTACTTC.

CDR3 coding DNA: TGTGCCAGCAGCGGGTCAGCCGGACAGGACACAGATACGCAGTATTTT. Protein sequence: CASSGSAGQDTDTQYF. This chain connects TRBV11-3 to TRBJ2-3, with 7 bases matching TRBD1. The length of the CDR3 is 16 residues. The V segment lost 5 bases and the J segment 2 bases; nucleotides outside the gene matches: 10. Germline lookup yields CDR1 SGHNT and CDR2 YENEEA.

This clone was seen only a few times. The rearrangement joins TRBV15 to TRBJ1-4, with D maybe TRBD1 (5 bases). There are 14 residues in the CDR3. V lost 1 base to trimming and J lost 10 bases, with 13 bases between them. The germline V gene has CDR1 LNHNV and CDR2 YYDKDF (reference sequence). In nucleotides, the CDR3 is TGTGCCACCAGCAGAGGGTCTGGGGGTGGAAAACTGTTTTTT. Its translation: CATSRGSGGGKLFF.

The chain is built from TRBV7-9 and TRBJ2-6; D is uncertain. The CDR3 contains 15 residues. Trimming stripped 4 bases from V and 4 bases from J, with 11 bases between. The germline CDR1 and CDR2 sequences are SEHNR and FQNEAQ (reference sequence). The CDR3 DNA sequence: TGTGCCAGCAGCTCCCCCTGGGTAGGGGCCAACGTCCTGACTTTC. Translating gives CASSSPWVGANVLTF.

This clone occurred a few times. This CDR3 reads CASSLLSTGDNGEKLFF. Here the CDR3 DNA reads TGTGCCAGCAGTTTACTCTCGACAGGAGACAATGGCGAAAAACTGTTTTTT. The chain carries TRBV27 and TRBJ1-4; D is possibly TRBD1 (6 bases). V lost 2 bases and J lost 8, with 21 bases in between. This CDR3 has 17 amino acids. Germline V gene data show CDR1 as MNHEY and CDR2 as SMNVEV (reference sequence). Filled out from reference TRBV27 and TRBJ1-4, the complete variable domain reads EAQVTQNPRYLITVTGKKLTVTCSQNMNHEYMSWYRQDPGLGLRQIYYSMNVEVTDKGDVPEGYKVSRKEKRNFPLILESPSPNQTSLYFCASSLLSTGDNGEKLFFGSGTQLSVL.

The chain employs TRBV6-5 and TRBJ2-4; 8 nucleotides align to TRBD1. Germline loops: CDR1 MNHEY, CDR2 SVGAGI. The V gene end was trimmed by 4 bases and the J gene end by 11 bases; junction bases not matched to a gene: 7. The CDR3 is made up of 13 amino acids. The CDR3 nucleotides read TGTGCCAGCAGTTCTCCAGAGACAGGGGTTCAGTACTTC. It specifies CASSSPETGVQYF.

V and J are TRBV15 and TRBJ2-7; D perhaps matches TRBD1 (6 bases). The CDR3 contains 14 residues. Germline CDR1 is LNHNV and CDR2 is YYDKDF (reference sequence). V was pared by 6 bases and J by 3 bases, with 15 bases between. Written as DNA, the CDR3 is TGTGCCACCAGGACATCCCGGGACATCTACGAGCAGTACTTC. Encoded protein: CATRTSRDIYEQYF.

CDR3 DNA: TGTGCCAGCAGTGAAGGGGGCACCCGCACAGATACGCAGTATTTT. Amino acids: CASSEGGTRTDTQYF. The chain joins TRBV6-1 to TRBJ2-3, with a weak D call TRBD1 (5 bases). The CDR3 is made up of 15 amino acids. Germline V gene lookup returns CDR1 MNHNS and CDR2 SASEGT. Trimming left V 1 base short and J 1 base short, with 9 bases between.

This chain uses TRBV7-2 with TRBJ1-5, with D tentatively TRBD1 (6 bases). This CDR3 spans 17 amino acids. The V end was cut by 5 bases, the J end by 4 bases, with 21 bases between. Germline V gene lookup returns CDR1 SGHTA and CDR2 FQGNSA. The CDR3 sequence: CASSITGQGFDNQPQHF. The CDR3 bases are TGTGCCAGCAGCATCACAGGGCAGGGATTCGATAATCAGCCCCAGCATTTT.

In the case of this clone: The junction departs from germline at one end; a sequencing error may be responsible. The genes are TRBV7-7 and TRBJ2-1; 9 nucleotides match TRBD1. The CDR3 contains 15 residues. Germline V gene data show CDR1 as SSHAT and CDR2 as FNYEAQ (reference sequence). The CDR3, as DNA: TGTGCTAGCAGCAAGGGGACAGGGAAATACAATGAGCAGTTCTTC. As protein: CASSKGTGKYNEQFF.